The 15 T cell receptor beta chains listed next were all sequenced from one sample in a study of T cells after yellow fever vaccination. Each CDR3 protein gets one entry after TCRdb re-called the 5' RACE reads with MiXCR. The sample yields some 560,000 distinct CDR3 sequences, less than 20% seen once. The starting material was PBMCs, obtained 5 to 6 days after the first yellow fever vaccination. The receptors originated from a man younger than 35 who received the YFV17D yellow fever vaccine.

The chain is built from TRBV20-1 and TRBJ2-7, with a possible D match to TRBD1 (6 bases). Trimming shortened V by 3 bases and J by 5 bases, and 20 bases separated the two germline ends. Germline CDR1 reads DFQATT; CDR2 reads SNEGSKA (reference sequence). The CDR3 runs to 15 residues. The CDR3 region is CSASPATGWFHEQYF. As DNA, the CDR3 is TGCAGTGCTAGCCCAGCTACAGGGTGGTTCCACGAGCAGTACTTC.

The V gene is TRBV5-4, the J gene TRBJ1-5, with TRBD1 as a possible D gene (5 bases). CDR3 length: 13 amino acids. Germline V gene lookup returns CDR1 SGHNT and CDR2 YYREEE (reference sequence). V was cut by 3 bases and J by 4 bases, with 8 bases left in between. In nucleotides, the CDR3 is TGTGCCAGCAGCTCGGACAAGAATCAGCCCCAGCATTTT. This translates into CASSSDKNQPQHF.

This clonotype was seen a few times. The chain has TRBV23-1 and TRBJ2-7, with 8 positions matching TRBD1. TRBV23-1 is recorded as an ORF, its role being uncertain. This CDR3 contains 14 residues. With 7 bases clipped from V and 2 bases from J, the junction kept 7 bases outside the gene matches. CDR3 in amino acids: CASKADRDAYEQYF. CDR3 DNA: TGCGCCAGCAAAGCGGACAGGGACGCCTACGAGCAGTACTTC.

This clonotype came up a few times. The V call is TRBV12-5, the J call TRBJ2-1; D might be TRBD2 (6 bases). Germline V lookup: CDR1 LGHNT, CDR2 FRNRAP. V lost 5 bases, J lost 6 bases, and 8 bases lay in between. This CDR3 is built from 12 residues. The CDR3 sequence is CASGLTSNEQFF. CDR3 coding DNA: TGTGCTAGTGGTCTGACTAGCAATGAGCAGTTCTTC.

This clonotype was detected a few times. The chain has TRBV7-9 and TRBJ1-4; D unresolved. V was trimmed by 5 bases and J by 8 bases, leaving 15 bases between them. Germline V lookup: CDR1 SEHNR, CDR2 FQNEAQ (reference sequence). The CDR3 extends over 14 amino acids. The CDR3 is CASSRTGVWEKLFF. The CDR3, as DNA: TGTGCCAGCAGCAGAACCGGGGTTTGGGAAAAACTGTTTTTT.

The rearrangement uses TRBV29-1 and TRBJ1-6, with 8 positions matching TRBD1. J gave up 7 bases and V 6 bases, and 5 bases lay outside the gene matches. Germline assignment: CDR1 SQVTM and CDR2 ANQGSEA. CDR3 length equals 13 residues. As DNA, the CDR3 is TGCAGCGTCAGGACAGGGTGGAATTCACCCCTCCACTTT. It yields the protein CSVRTGWNSPLHF.

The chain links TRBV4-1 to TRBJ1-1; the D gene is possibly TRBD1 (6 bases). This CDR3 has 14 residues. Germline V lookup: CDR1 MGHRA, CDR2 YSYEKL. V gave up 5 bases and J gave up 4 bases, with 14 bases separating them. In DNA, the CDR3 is TGCGCCAGCAGCGCGGGGGGGCGGGGCACTGAAGCTTTCTTT. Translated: CASSAGGRGTEAFF.

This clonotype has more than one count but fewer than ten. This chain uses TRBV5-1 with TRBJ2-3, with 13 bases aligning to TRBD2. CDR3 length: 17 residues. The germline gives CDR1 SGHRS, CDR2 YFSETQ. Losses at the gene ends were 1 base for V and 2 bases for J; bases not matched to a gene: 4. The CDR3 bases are TGCGCCAGCAGCTTGCCACTAGCGGGGGGGGTCACAGATACGCAGTATTTT. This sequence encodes CASSLPLAGGVTDTQYF.

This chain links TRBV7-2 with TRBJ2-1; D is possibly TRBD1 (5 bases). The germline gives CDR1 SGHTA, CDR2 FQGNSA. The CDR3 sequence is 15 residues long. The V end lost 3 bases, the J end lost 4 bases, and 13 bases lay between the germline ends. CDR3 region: CASSFGAVTYNEQFF. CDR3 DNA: TGTGCCAGCAGCTTTGGGGCAGTCACGTACAATGAGCAGTTCTTC.

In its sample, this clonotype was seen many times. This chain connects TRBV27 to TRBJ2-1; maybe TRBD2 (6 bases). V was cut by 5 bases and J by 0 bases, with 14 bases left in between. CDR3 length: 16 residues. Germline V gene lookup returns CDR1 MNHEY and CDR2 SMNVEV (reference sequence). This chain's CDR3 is CASSGARRGSYNEQFF. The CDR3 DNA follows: TGTGCCAGCAGTGGGGCCCGGCGGGGCTCCTACAATGAGCAGTTCTTC.

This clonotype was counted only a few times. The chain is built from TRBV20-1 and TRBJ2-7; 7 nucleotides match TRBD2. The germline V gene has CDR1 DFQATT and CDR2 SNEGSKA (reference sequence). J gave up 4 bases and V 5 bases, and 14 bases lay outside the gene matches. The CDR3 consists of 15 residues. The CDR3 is CSARTLGDYLYEQYF. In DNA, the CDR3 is TGCAGTGCTCGCACCCTGGGGGACTACCTATACGAGCAGTACTTC.

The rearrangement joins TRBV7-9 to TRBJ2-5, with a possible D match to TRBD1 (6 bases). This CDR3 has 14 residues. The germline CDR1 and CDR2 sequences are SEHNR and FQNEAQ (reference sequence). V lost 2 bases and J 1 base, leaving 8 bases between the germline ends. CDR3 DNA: TGTGCCAGCAGCTTATTACAGGGCCAAGAGACCCAGTACTTC. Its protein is CASSLLQGQETQYF.

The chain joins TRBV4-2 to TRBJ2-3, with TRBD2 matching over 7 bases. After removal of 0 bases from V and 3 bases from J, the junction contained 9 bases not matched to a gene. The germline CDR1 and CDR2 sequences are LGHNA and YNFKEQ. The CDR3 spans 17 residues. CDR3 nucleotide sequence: TGTGCCAGCAGCCAAGACTTGAGGAGCGGGGTTACAGATACGCAGTATTTT. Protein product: CASSQDLRSGVTDTQYF.

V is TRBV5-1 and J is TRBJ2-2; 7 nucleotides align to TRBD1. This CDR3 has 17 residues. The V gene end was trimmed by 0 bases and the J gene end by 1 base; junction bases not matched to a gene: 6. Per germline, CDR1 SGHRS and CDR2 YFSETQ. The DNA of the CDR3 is TGCGCCAGCAGCTTGGGGCCCTACAGGGGGAACACCGGGGAGCTGTTTTTT. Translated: CASSLGPYRGNTGELFF. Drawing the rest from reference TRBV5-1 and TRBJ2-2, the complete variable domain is KAGVTQTPRYLIKTRGQQVTLSCSPISGHRSVSWYQQTPGQGLQFLFEYFSETQRNKGNFPGRFSGRQFSNSRSEMNVSTLELGDSALYLCASSLGPYRGNTGELFFGEGSRLTVL.

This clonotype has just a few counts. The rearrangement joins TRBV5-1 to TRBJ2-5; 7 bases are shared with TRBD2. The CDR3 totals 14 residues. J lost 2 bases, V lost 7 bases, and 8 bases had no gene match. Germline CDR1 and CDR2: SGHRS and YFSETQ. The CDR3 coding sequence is TGCGCCAGCGGATCAGGGACTAATCAAGAGACCCAGTACTTC. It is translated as CASGSGTNQETQYF.